This TCR beta chain stems from a study of T cell responses to AZD1222 COVID-19 vaccine. The study, taken as a whole, reports: Repertoire sampling was restricted to post-peak T cell response timepoints.

The assay was immunoSEQ multiplex PCR, and TCRdb's table has in-frame clones only and misses some. This sample has around 76,000 clones; approximately 81% occur once, and the top ten carry 13%. The CDR3 is 15 residues long. V was clipped by 6 bases and J by 6 bases, with 19 bases between them. CDR1 is LGHDT, CDR2 YNNKEL, per germline (reference sequence). Of note for this clone: Its cognate antigen is unknown.

The J gene is TRBJ2-3, the V gene TRBV3-1 (or the pseudogene TRBV3-2), with TRBD1 as a possible D gene (6 bases). This sample comprised peripheral blood, obtained on day 0 of AZD1222 vaccination. The source is an adult in good health. The CDR3 bases are TGTGCCAGCAGTCACAGGGCCCCTCCGGATGATACGCAGTATTTT. Encoded protein: CASSHRAPPDDTQYF.